This T cell receptor (beta chain) was captured by sequencing in a study of blood T cell repertoires in COVID-19. This CDR3 is 14 amino acids long. This clone was recorded once. Original processing notes: Quantification of nucleated cells was approximated via reference gene primer amplification. Profiled with immunoSEQ multiplex PCR; TCRdb holds only in-frame clones, not every one. The V and J calls and the clone size are those of that table, but D and trimming were determined from the DNA. The table includes around 300,000 clones, about nine tenths detected once. The clonotype originates from a woman aged 25 to 39 with active or convalescent COVID-19. The sample consisted of peripheral blood. The chain recombines TRBV21-1 with TRBJ2-1; the DNA was not compared with TRBD1, the D call given in the table. TRBV21-1 is a documented pseudogene. The CDR3 sequence: CASSAPGQGHEQFF. CDR3 sequence (DNA): TGTGCCAGCAGCGCCCCGGGACAGGGCCATGAGCAGTTCTTC.